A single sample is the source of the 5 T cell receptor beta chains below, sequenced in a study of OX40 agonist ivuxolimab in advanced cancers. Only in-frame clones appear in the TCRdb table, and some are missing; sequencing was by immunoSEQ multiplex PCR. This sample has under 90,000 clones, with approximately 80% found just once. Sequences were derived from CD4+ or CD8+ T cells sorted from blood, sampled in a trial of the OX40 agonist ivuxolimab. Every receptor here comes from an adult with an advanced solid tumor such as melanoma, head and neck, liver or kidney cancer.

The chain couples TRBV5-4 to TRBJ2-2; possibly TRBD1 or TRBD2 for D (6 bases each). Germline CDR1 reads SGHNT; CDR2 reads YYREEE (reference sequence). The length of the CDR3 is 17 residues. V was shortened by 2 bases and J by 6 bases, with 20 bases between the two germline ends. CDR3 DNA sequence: TGTGCCAGCAGCTTCGCTTTGGGGGGCCTTGGTGCCGGGGAGCTGTTTTTT. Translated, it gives CASSFALGGLGAGELFF.

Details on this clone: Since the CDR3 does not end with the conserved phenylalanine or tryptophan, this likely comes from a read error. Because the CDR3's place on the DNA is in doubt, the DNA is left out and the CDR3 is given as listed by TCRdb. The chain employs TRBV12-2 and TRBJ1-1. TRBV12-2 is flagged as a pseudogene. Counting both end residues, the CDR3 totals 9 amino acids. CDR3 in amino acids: CASRLTSFG.

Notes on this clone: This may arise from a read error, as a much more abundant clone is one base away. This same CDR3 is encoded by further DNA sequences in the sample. CDR3 DNA sequence: TGTGCCAGCAGTGACCGGGGCCTGGCTAACTATGGCTACACCTTC. The encoded protein is CASSDRGLANYGYTF. This chain uses TRBV6-1 with TRBJ1-2; a weak D match, TRBD1 (5 bases). V was shortened by 3 bases and J by 0 bases, with 11 bases between the two germline ends. Germline-derived CDR1 and CDR2 are MNHNS and SASEGT. The CDR3 runs 15 residues.

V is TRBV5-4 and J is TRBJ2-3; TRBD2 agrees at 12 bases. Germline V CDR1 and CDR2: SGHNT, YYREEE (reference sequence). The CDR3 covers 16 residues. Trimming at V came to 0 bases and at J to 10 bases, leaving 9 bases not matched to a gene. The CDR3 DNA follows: TGTGCCAGCAGCTTGGAGCTCCTAGCGGGGGGGGAGCCGCAGTATTTT. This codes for CASSLELLAGGEPQYF.

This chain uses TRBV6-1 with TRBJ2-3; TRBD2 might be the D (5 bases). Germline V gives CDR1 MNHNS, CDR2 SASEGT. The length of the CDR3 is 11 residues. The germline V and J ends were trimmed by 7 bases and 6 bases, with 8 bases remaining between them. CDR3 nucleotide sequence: TGTGCCAGCATGGACTGGGATACGCAGTATTTT. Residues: CASMDWDTQYF.